These T cell receptor beta chains were read from a single sample in a study of siplizumab effects on memory and regulatory T cells. Sequencing was performed with immunoSEQ multiplex PCR; in TCRdb, only in-frame clones are kept and a portion is missing. The repertoire has roughly 92,000 clones, 94% of them found once; the top ten carry approximately 0.31%. The sample consisted of non-Treg CD4+ T cells sorted from blood. The source is a human donor in good health. Each CDR3 is given with its conserved first and last residue. The D gene is left open where the match is weak. Clone size is shown for a subset of rows, as once, few, many or a class of expanded clone.

>.|TRBV19|TRBD2|TRBJ2-5
TGTGCCAGTACTGATCGCGGGAGGGAGACCCAGTACTTC
CASTDRGRETQYF
>.|TRBV5-8|.|TRBJ2-7
TGTGCCAGCAGCCCCCCCGGGACCCTTACCGACGAGCAGTACTTC
CASSPPGTLTDEQYF
>.|TRBV7-9|.|TRBJ2-7
TGTGCCAGCAGCTCCCCCGGGGTCGGGACGACCTACGAGCAGTACTTC
CASSSPGVGTTYEQYF
>.|TRBV15|.|TRBJ1-1
TGTGCCACCAGCAGAGATTTCGAAGGGACTGAAGCTTTCTTT
CATSRDFEGTEAFF
>.|TRBV7-2|.|TRBJ2-7
TGTGCCAGCAGCTTCACGCAGAAAGCCTACGAGCAGTACTTC
CASSFTQKAYEQYF
>.|TRBV7-9|TRBD1|TRBJ2-7
TGTGCCAGCAGCCATTGGGACAGGACCACCTACGAGCAGTACTTC
CASSHWDRTTYEQYF
>.|TRBV7-2|.|TRBJ2-1
TGTGCCAGCAGCTTAGCCAGCGGGCCGGAAAACAATGAGCAGTTCTTC
CASSLASGPENNEQFF
>.|TRBV9|.|TRBJ2-6
TGTGCCTCCTCCAGGGGGGTGAGTGGGGCCAACGTCCTGACTTTC
CASSRGVSGANVLTF
>.|TRBV5-6|TRBD2|TRBJ2-5
TGTGCCAGCAGCACGGGACTAGGCCAAGAGACCCAGTACTTC
CASSTGLGQETQYF
>.|TRBV10-3|TRBD2|TRBJ2-1
TGTGCCATCAGTGAATTACTAGCGGACGCCTACAATGAGCAGTTCTTC
CAISELLADAYNEQFF
>.|TRBV4-1|TRBD1|TRBJ1-6
TGCGCCAGCAGCCAAGGTAGAGGGGGCATTTCACCCCTCCACTTT
CASSQGRGGISPLHF
>.|TRBV14|.|TRBJ2-5
TGTGCCAGCAGCCAAGGATTGCCTAGGAGGGCGACCCAGTACTTC
CASSQGLPRRATQYF
>.|TRBV10-3|.|TRBJ2-7
TGTGCCATCAGTGACCCCCTCGACAGGTTTAGGGCCTACGAGCAGTACTTC
CAISDPLDRFRAYEQYF
>.|TRBV5-6|TRBD1|TRBJ2-7
TGTGCCAGCAGCCCTATTGGGACAGAGGTCGAGCAGTACTTC
CASSPIGTEVEQYF
>once|TRBV6-5|TRBD2|TRBJ2-7
TGTGCCAGCATCGCACTAGCGGGGGAATCCTACGAGCAGTACTTC
CASIALAGESYEQYF
>.|TRBV5-1|TRBD2|TRBJ2-1
TGCGCCAGCAGCTTGAAGGCTAGCGGGGGCGCGGGTGAGCAGTTCTTC
CASSLKASGGAGEQFF
>.|TRBV5-4|TRBD2|TRBJ2-7
TGTGCCAGCAGCCCCGGGACTAGCGGGGTCGAGCAGTACTTC
CASSPGTSGVEQYF
>.|TRBV5-4|TRBD1|TRBJ2-3
TGTGCCAGCAGTAGGCGGACAGGGGGAACAGATACGCAGTATTTT
CASSRRTGGTDTQYF
>.|TRBV11-3|.|TRBJ1-1
TGTGCCAGCAGCTTAGGGGGGGCCCGTGACACTGAAGCTTTCTTT
CASSLGGARDTEAFF
>.|TRBV5-1|.|TRBJ2-3
TGCGCCAGCAGCGTACAGGGCGATAGCACAGATACGCAGTATTTT
CASSVQGDSTDTQYF
>.|TRBV13|TRBD2|TRBJ2-1
TGTGCCAGCAGCTTATTGCGGGAGGTAAGGAATGAGCAGTTCTTC
CASSLLREVRNEQFF
>few|TRBV20-1|.|TRBJ1-2
TGCAGTGCTAGCCAAGACTATGGCTACACCTTC
CSASQDYGYTF